The text below deals with one T cell receptor (beta chain). The target antigen is unknown. The data derive from a study of Tregs in tolerant kidney transplant recipients. This table comes from immunoSEQ multiplex PCR, and its TCRdb copy is limited to in-frame clones, with some not included. The table lists about 240,000 clones, more than 65% of them singletons. Regarding the study as a whole: Few patients were studied, so findings need validation in larger groups.

Germline V CDR1 and CDR2: LNHDA, SQIVND (reference sequence). CDR3 length: 19 amino acids. Trimming took 5 bases from V and 0 from J, leaving 23 bases between them. The sequence derives from a human donor in good health. The chain joins TRBV19 to TRBJ1-5; a weak D match, TRBD1 (5 bases). The sequenced material came from CD4+ T cells from blood. DNA for the CDR3: TGTGCCAGTAGTTCCCGACGACAGATCCAAGGCAATAGCAATCAGCCCCAGCATTTT. Protein: CASSSRRQIQGNSNQPQHF.